The present T cell receptor beta chain was sequenced within a study of shared clonotypes between healthy human individuals. As concerns this clone: Its target is not known.

This CDR3 has 14 residues. CDR1 and CDR2 from the germline V gene are MNHNY and SVGAGI (reference sequence). J gave up 5 bases and V 8 bases, and 2 bases lay outside the gene matches. The study, taken as a whole, reports: As a rule, naive subsets had a larger estimated richness than memory subsets. A limitation of the genetic and exposure-history diversity represented arose from few donors.

Authors' processing steps: Quality scores were absent from the junction-only immunoSEQ sequences, so filtering differed. The assay was immunoSEQ multiplex PCR, and TCRdb's table has in-frame clones only and misses some. From that table come the V and J calls and clone size; the DNA was used to work out D and trimming. This sample has 2 million to 2.5 million clones; more than 90% occur once, and the top ten carry roughly 0.13%. The chain carries TRBV6-6 and TRBJ1-6; TRBD1 matches 11 bases. The sequenced sample consisted of naive CD4+ T cells sorted from blood. Subset described: CD45RA+ positively selected. This sequence originates from a man younger than 35 in good health. The CDR3 nucleotides read TGTGCCAGCGTGGGACAGGGGGATAATTCACCCCTCCACTTT. Residues: CASVGQGDNSPLHF.